This entry features one TCR beta chain sequence. This specimen belongs to a study of blood T cell repertoires in COVID-19. Measured with immunoSEQ multiplex PCR; TCRdb has only the in-frame clones, and not every one. The table lists approximately 200,000 clones, 70% to 90% of them singletons, with about 1.3% in the top ten. Sequencing input: PBMCs or T cells enriched from blood (not recorded which). This receptor was taken from a man aged 25 to 40 who had recovered from COVID-19.

CDR3 sequence reads: CASSETGTLQGEQYF. In DNA, the CDR3 is TGTGCCAGCTCAGAAACCGGGACACTTCAGGGGGAGCAGTACTTC. The chain uses TRBV18 and TRBJ2-7, with TRBD1 as a possible D gene (6 bases). V shed 5 bases and J shed 7 bases, with 21 bases lying between them. Germline CDR1 reads KGHSH; CDR2 reads LQKENI. This CDR3 comprises 15 residues.